This TCR beta chain appears in the sequencing data of a study of post-analysis software for immune sequencing data. Findings and caveats of the study: The study found TRBV5-6, TRBV5-1 and TRBV20-1 among about 5 TRBV segments more frequent in patients than controls. Controls significantly exceeded multiple sclerosis patients in normalized Chao1 diversity.

The germline gives CDR1 DFQATT, CDR2 SNEGSKA (reference sequence). CDR3 length equals 15 residues. To note about this clonotype: No antigen is known for it. A much larger clone sits a single nucleotide away, making a read error possible.

Unique-molecular-identifier-tagged TCR beta cDNA libraries were used. TCRdb itself ran the PCR reads through MiXCR, one entry per CDR3 protein. Here the sample spans 750,000 to 900,000 distinct CDR3 sequences, more than 45% being singletons. V is TRBV20-1 and J is TRBJ1-2, with D possibly TRBD1 on 5 matching bases. Input material: blood. This clonotype was sampled from a girl aged 10 to 17 with multiple sclerosis. This CDR3 reads CSTRADGGMWDGYTF. In DNA, the CDR3 is TGCAGTACTAGGGCTGACGGGGGAATGTGGGATGGCTACACCTTC.